This T cell receptor (beta chain) is drawn from a study of blood T cell repertoires in COVID-19. Study-level background: Researchers got acute and convalescent COVID-19 samples from the United States, Italy and Spain.

The junction had 7 bases not matched to a gene; V was cut back by 6 bases and J by 3 bases. CDR3 size: 17 residues. From germline, CDR1 is MDHEN and CDR2 SYDVKM. As originally analysed: Using reference gene primer amplification, nucleated cell counts were estimated. Libraries were prepared by immunoSEQ multiplex PCR; TCRdb keeps only in-frame clonotypes and omits some of them. D and trimming were read from the DNA, whereas the V and J calls and clone size are those reported in that table. The table shows about 15,000 clones, with more than 70% occurring only once. The source is a human donor in a cohort sampled during active COVID-19. The chain recombines TRBV28 with TRBJ2-3, with 15 bases aligning to TRBD2. Material for sequencing was peripheral blood. The CDR3 here is CASRGLAGGLATDTQYF. CDR3 DNA: TGTGCCAGCAGAGGACTAGCGGGAGGGTTAGCGACAGATACGCAGTATTTT.